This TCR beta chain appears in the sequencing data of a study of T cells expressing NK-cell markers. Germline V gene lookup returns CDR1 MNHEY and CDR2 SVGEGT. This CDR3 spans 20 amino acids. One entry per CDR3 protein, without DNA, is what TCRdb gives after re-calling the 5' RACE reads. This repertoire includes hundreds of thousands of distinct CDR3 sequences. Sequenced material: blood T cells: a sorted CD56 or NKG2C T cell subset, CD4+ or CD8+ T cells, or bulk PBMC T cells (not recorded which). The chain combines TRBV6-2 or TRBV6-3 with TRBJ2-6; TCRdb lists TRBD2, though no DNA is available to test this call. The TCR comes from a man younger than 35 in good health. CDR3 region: CASSYSTAGTLTPGANVLTF.